The clone carrying this TCR beta chain showed up just once. This specimen comes from a study of blood T cell repertoires in COVID-19. Study-wide context: Sites across the United States, Italy and Spain contributed samples from acute and convalescent COVID-19. PBMCs, B-cell-depleted T cells, or T cells provided the cDNA or gDNA that made up the material.

The junction had 12 bases not matched to a gene; V was cut back by 5 bases and J by 4 bases. This CDR3 contains 16 residues. CDR1 is MDHEN, CDR2 SYDVKM, per germline. As processed by the authors: The assay estimated nucleated cells by amplifying reference gene primers. Repertoires were generated with immunoSEQ multiplex PCR, while TCRdb's copy carries only in-frame clones and drops some. V and J calls and clone size are as listed in that table; D and trimming were resolved from the DNA. Found here are about 190,000 clones, 70% to 80% of them singletons; the top ten hold around 12%. Material for sequencing was peripheral blood. The origin of this receptor is a woman aged 50 to 65 with acute or convalescent COVID-19. The chain employs TRBV28 and TRBJ1-1, with 8 bases aligning to TRBD1. CDR3 amino acids: CASSTFDQGARTEAFF. The CDR3 nucleotides are TGTGCCAGCAGTACCTTTGATCAGGGGGCGCGCACTGAAGCTTTCTTT.